Below, 17 T cell receptor beta chains from the same sample are listed, as sequenced in a study of vaccination effects on CD4 cells after COVID-19. Profiling relied on immunoSEQ multiplex PCR, and the TCRdb table lists in-frame clones only, not all of them. The sample has about 73,000 clones; nearly 75% are singletons. These TCRs' antigens remain unknown. Culture lasted about nine days before CD4+ T cell isolation. Participants each got two BNT162b2 or mRNA-1273 vaccine doses. The sequenced sample was CD4+ T cells from PBMCs cultured without peptide, obtained after COVID-19 vaccination. These receptors all stem from a human donor who received a COVID-19 vaccine.

This clone came up once. The rearrangement joins TRBV6-5 to TRBJ2-3, with TRBD2 matching over 9 bases. CDR1 is MNHEY, CDR2 SVGAGI, per germline. V lost 2 bases to trimming and J lost 5 bases; unmatched junction nucleotides: 5. The CDR3 runs to 15 residues. The CDR3 here is CASSYQRGVGDTQYF. The CDR3 bases are TGTGCCAGCAGTTACCAGCGGGGGGTGGGAGATACGCAGTATTTT.

This sequence joins TRBV27 and TRBJ2-1; unclear D gene. The CDR3 covers 11 residues. Trimming stripped 2 bases from V and 9 bases from J, with 5 bases between. Germline loops: CDR1 MNHEY, CDR2 SMNVEV (reference sequence). CDR3 DNA: TGTGCCAGCAGTTTAGCCGGTGAGCAGTTCTTC. It specifies CASSLAGEQFF.

The V call is TRBV12-5, the J call TRBJ2-1; 9 nucleotides align to TRBD1. V dropped 1 base and J dropped 8; count of bases not matched to a gene: 9. The CDR3 sequence is 16 residues long. Germline V gives CDR1 LGHNT, CDR2 FRNRAP. The CDR3 loop reads CASGLGDRAIRDEQFF. CDR3 coding DNA: TGTGCTAGTGGTTTGGGGGACAGGGCGATCCGGGATGAGCAGTTCTTC.

This clone was detected only once. The CDR3 here is CASSSRGQGARNEQFF. In nucleotides, the CDR3 is TGTGCCAGCAGCTCCCGAGGACAGGGGGCGCGAAATGAGCAGTTCTTC. The genes are TRBV5-6 and TRBJ2-1; 11 bases are shared with TRBD1. V shed 3 bases and J 7 bases; nucleotides not matched to a gene: 9. CDR3 size: 16 residues. Per the germline V gene, CDR1 is SGHDT and CDR2 is YYEEEE.

As concerns this clone: The DNA is omitted, as the CDR3 cannot be located on it reliably, and the CDR3 follows TCRdb's listing. The J gene is TRBJ2-2, the V gene TRBV19. Looked up from germline, CDR1 is LNHDA and CDR2 is SQIVND (reference sequence). The CDR3 spans 16 amino acids, including both terminal residues. The chain's CDR3 is CAVLIGRTLGTGELFF.

The chain links TRBV5-1 to TRBJ2-5; tentative D call: TRBD1 (5 bases). In germline, CDR1 is SGHRS, CDR2 YFSETQ. The CDR3 consists of 15 residues. Trimming took off 5 bases at V and 1 base at J, with 15 bases between the two ends. This CDR3 is CASRTGNDPQETQYF. The CDR3, as DNA: TGCGCCAGCAGAACAGGCAACGATCCCCAAGAGACCCAGTACTTC.

This clone has a handful of counts. J is TRBJ1-4 and V is TRBV5-1; maybe TRBD1 (6 bases). Germline assignment: CDR1 SGHRS and CDR2 YFSETQ. Trimming left V 3 bases short and J 2 bases short, with 11 bases between. The CDR3 loop spans 15 amino acids. The CDR3 loop reads CASSSTGSTNEKLFF. In DNA, the CDR3 is TGCGCCAGCAGCTCCACAGGGAGTACTAATGAAAAACTGTTTTTT.

This clone was counted once. The J gene is TRBJ2-5, the V gene TRBV4-1, with D possibly being TRBD2 (7 bases). This CDR3 is built from 15 residues. Germline V lookup: CDR1 MGHRA, CDR2 YSYEKL. Between the trimmed V and J ends, which lost 4 bases and 4 bases, there was a span of 16 bases. The CDR3 DNA reads TGCGCCAGCAGCCCACGGGGGGCCGGCGGAGAGACCCAGTACTTC. Translating it yields CASSPRGAGGETQYF.

The chain employs TRBV6-4 and TRBJ2-2; tentative D call: TRBD2 (6 bases). Deletions cut 0 bases from V and 2 bases from J, with 16 bases between. Germline V gives CDR1 MRHNA, CDR2 SNTAGT. The CDR3 extends over 18 amino acids. The CDR3 DNA follows: TGTGCCAGCAGTGACTCAGCAAAAGGACTAAGAAACACCGGGGAGCTGTTTTTT. Protein sequence: CASSDSAKGLRNTGELFF.

The gene calls are TRBV19 and TRBJ1-6; D unresolved. CDR1 and CDR2 (germline): LNHDA, SQIVND (reference sequence). The CDR3 runs to 15 residues. Trimming left V 1 base short and J 2 bases short, with 6 bases between. The CDR3, as DNA: TGTGCCAGTAGTATAGTTAAAGCCTATAATTCACCCCTCCACTTT. Translating it yields CASSIVKAYNSPLHF. Drawing the rest from reference TRBV19 and TRBJ1-6, the complete variable domain is DGGITQSPKYLFRKEGQNVTLSCEQNLNHDAMYWYRQDPGQGLRLIYYSQIVNDFQKGDIAEGYSVSREKKESFPLTVTSAQKNPTAFYLCASSIVKAYNSPLHFGNGTRLTVT.

There are a few counts of this clone. The chain combines TRBV5-1 with TRBJ2-3; TRBD2 might be the D (5 bases). CDR3 length equals 16 residues. Trimming removed 6 bases from V and 0 bases from J, with 17 bases in between. The V gene's germline CDR1 is SGHRS and CDR2 YFSETQ. The CDR3 DNA reads as TGCGCCAGCACAAAACAAAGCGGCCCTAGCACAGATACGCAGTATTTT. Translation: CASTKQSGPSTDTQYF. Drawing the rest from reference TRBV5-1 and TRBJ2-3, the complete variable domain is KAGVTQTPRYLIKTRGQQVTLSCSPISGHRSVSWYQQTPGQGLQFLFEYFSETQRNKGNFPGRFSGRQFSNSRSEMNVSTLELGDSALYLCASTKQSGPSTDTQYFGPGTRLTVL.

This chain connects TRBV19 to TRBJ1-5; tentative D call: TRBD1 (6 bases). The ends were cut back, 5 bases at V and 3 bases at J, with 11 bases in the middle. This CDR3 has 14 residues. Germline CDR1 is LNHDA and CDR2 is SQIVND (reference sequence). CDR3 bases: TGTGCCAGTAGTGACAGGCGCCTCAATCAGCCCCAGCATTTT. Translating gives CASSDRRLNQPQHF. Full variable domain (outside the CDR3, taken from reference TRBV19 and TRBJ1-5): DGGITQSPKYLFRKEGQNVTLSCEQNLNHDAMYWYRQDPGQGLRLIYYSQIVNDFQKGDIAEGYSVSREKKESFPLTVTSAQKNPTAFYLCASSDRRLNQPQHFGDGTRLSIL.

The chain recombines TRBV11-3 with TRBJ2-7; unclear D gene. Germline V lookup: CDR1 SGHNT, CDR2 YENEEA. The CDR3 contains 10 residues. V lost 6 bases and J lost 4, with 4 bases in between. CDR3 sequence (DNA): TGTGCCAGCAGGAATTACGAGCAGTACGTC. Amino acids: CASRNYEQYV.

The V call is TRBV6-5, the J call TRBJ1-6; D is possibly TRBD1 (6 bases). Trimming left V 5 bases short and J 8 bases short, with 13 bases between. The V gene's germline CDR1 is MNHEY and CDR2 SVGAGI. The CDR3 is made up of 14 amino acids. CDR3 nucleotide sequence: TGTGCCAGCAGTACAGGGTCATATTATTCACCCCTCCACTTT. As protein: CASSTGSYYSPLHF.

The CDR3 sequence is CASPSTPRPKSTDTQYF. The CDR3 nucleotides read TGTGCCAGTCCATCGACCCCCCGACCCAAGTCCACAGATACGCAGTATTTT. This chain joins TRBV5-8 and TRBJ2-3; D unclear. This CDR3 is 17 amino acids long. The germline CDR1 and CDR2 sequences are SGHTS and YDEGEE. Trimming took 8 bases from V and 2 from J, leaving 24 bases between them. The variable domain in full, completed from reference TRBV5-8 and TRBJ2-3, reads EAGVTQSPTHLIKTRGQQATLRCSPISGHTSVYWYQQALGLGLQFLLWYDEGEERNRGNFPPRFSGRQFPNYSSELNVNALELEDSALYLCASPSTPRPKSTDTQYFGPGTRLTVL.

The chain combines TRBV15 with TRBJ2-1; 11 bases align to TRBD1. From germline, CDR1 is LNHNV and CDR2 YYDKDF (reference sequence). This CDR3 has 16 residues. V lost 3 bases and J lost 7; bases outside the gene matches: 8. The CDR3 sequence is CATSRDRGPVLNEQFF. The CDR3 nucleotides read TGTGCCACCAGCAGGGACAGGGGGCCGGTTTTGAATGAGCAGTTCTTC.

The V and J genes are TRBV4-3 and TRBJ1-2; 7 nucleotides match TRBD1. The germline gives CDR1 LGHNA, CDR2 YSLEER. The CDR3 covers 14 residues. The V and J ends lost 4 bases and 8 bases, in that order; junction bases with no gene match: 10. The CDR3 coding sequence is TGCGCCAGCAGCCTGACGACAGGGAATTCCGGCTACACCTTC. It specifies CASSLTTGNSGYTF.